The T cell receptor beta chain described here comes from a study of blood T cell repertoires in COVID-19. For the study at large: Spain, Italy and the United States supplied samples that represented acute and convalescent COVID-19. T cells, B-cell-depleted T cells, or PBMCs supplied cDNA or gDNA.

V lost 0 bases and J 8 bases, leaving 11 bases between the germline ends. Germline V gene sequence: CDR1 PRHDT, CDR2 FYEKMQ (reference sequence). This CDR3 is built from 14 residues. Authors' data handling: Amplification of reference gene primers provided the estimated nucleated cell counts. Some clones are missing from TCRdb's copy, which holds only in-frame ones; the method was immunoSEQ multiplex PCR. V, J and clone size were drawn from that table, and D and trimming were deduced from the DNA. This table holds about 150,000 clones, approximately 90% found once. The chain has TRBV13 and TRBJ2-1; unclear D gene. Input material: peripheral blood. This receptor was identified in a woman aged 55-69 years with active COVID-19. Here the CDR3 reads CASSLGLVIDEQFF. In DNA, the CDR3 is TGTGCCAGCAGCTTAGGGTTAGTCATCGATGAGCAGTTCTTC. Using reference TRBV13 and TRBJ2-1 for the parts outside the CDR3, the full variable domain is AAGVIQSPRHLIKEKRETATLKCYPIPRHDTVYWYQQGPGQDPQFLISFYEKMQSDKGSIPDRFSAQQFSDYHSELNMSSLELGDSALYFCASSLGLVIDEQFFGPGTRLTVL.